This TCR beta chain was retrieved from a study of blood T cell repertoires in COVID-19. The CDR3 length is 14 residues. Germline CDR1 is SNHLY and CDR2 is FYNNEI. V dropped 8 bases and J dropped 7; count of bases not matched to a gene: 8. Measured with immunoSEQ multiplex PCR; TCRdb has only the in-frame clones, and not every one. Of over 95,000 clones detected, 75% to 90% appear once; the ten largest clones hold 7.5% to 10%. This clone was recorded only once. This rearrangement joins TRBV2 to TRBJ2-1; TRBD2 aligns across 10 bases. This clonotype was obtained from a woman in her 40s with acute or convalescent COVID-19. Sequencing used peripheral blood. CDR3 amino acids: CASLSGGSLNEQFF. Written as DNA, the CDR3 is TGTGCCAGCCTTAGCGGGGGGTCCCTAAATGAGCAGTTCTTC.